In this sample, the clone carrying this T cell receptor beta chain turned up once. Its matching antigen is unknown. The data were obtained in a study of brain T cells in children with intractable seizures. Profiled with immunoSEQ multiplex PCR; TCRdb holds only in-frame clones, not every one. The data contain 20,000 to 25,000 clones, roughly 94% of them seen just once; the ten biggest clones take up under 8%. Sequencing was limited to surgery cases with top T cell transcript signatures in brain tissue. At least one anti-epileptic drug was given before surgery. Points from the study as a whole: Clones missing pre-surgery may reflect undersampling of that blood sample. Patients' HCMV serostatus was unknown; virus specificity rests on CDR3 similarity alone.

Per the germline V gene, CDR1 is SGHNT and CDR2 is YYREEE (reference sequence). Unmatched junction bases numbered 6, after V lost 0 bases and J lost 0 bases. The CDR3 is 18 amino acids. The material was peripheral blood, obtained at surgery. The J gene is TRBJ2-5, the V gene TRBV5-4; 12 bases map to TRBD2. This TCR was recovered from a boy younger than 18 with focal cortical dysplasia and intractable seizures. CDR3 nucleotide sequence: TGTGCCAGCAGCTTGGGACTAGCGGGAGCTACGTACCAAGAGACCCAGTACTTC. Its protein is CASSLGLAGATYQETQYF.